The T cell receptor beta chain under discussion was sequenced for a study of cytomegalovirus exposure and HLA in healthy donors. Donors sampled were nominally healthy, though unrecorded immune exposures were likely. The CDR3 consists of 14 residues. V was cut by 2 bases and J by 7 bases, with 9 bases left in between. Per germline, CDR1 MNHNS and CDR2 SASEGT. 60 Vbeta and 13 Jbeta primers were used in PCR. TCRdb's copy holds only in-frame clones and misses some; the assay was immunoSEQ multiplex PCR. The top ten clones hold approximately 2.1% of a sample with 150,000 to 180,000 clones, approximately 74% of them seen once.

Sequencing input: PBMCs. The source is a man aged 25 to 40 in good health and CMV-seronegative. V usage is TRBV6-1 and J usage is TRBJ1-6, with D maybe TRBD1 (5 bases). DNA for the CDR3: TGTGCCAGCAGTGAACAGGGAAGCAATTCACCCCTCCACTTT. It encodes CASSEQGSNSPLHF.